Included here is one T cell receptor beta chain sequence, with context. Its antigen is not identified. PCR primers comprised 60 Vbeta and 13 Jbeta primers. TCRdb keeps only in-frame clones here, not all; method: immunoSEQ multiplex PCR. The sample includes around 150,000 clones, around three fifths of them seen just once. The source of the sample is a study of cytomegalovirus exposure and HLA in healthy donors. Whole-study findings and limits: Reports indicated that the classifier achieved high specificity and sensitivity in diagnosing cytomegalovirus status. Earlier analysis looked at TCR beta V segments, and most were productive about 87% or about 30% of the time. Presence/absence analyses rested on an assumption that sequencing depth was roughly uniform across donors.

This CDR3 region has 15 residues. Germline V lookup: CDR1 SGDLS, CDR2 YYNGEE. The junction had 9 bases not matched to a gene; V was cut back by 6 bases and J by 6 bases. This clonotype was sampled from a woman aged 25 to 39 in good health and CMV-seropositive. The gene calls are TRBV9 and TRBJ1-6, with TRBD1 identical over 7 bases. Input material: PBMCs. Here the CDR3 reads CASKGPGQINSPLHF. Written as DNA, the CDR3 is TGTGCCAGCAAAGGACCGGGACAGATTAATTCACCCCTCCACTTT.